One and the same sample provided the 10 T cell receptor beta chains below, sequenced in a study of OX40 agonist ivuxolimab in advanced cancers. Only in-frame clones appear in the TCRdb table, and some are missing; sequencing was by immunoSEQ multiplex PCR. Of more than 15,000 clones in the sample, approximately 80% were seen once. The sample in question was CD4+ or CD8+ T cells sorted from blood, obtained in a trial of the OX40 agonist ivuxolimab. The receptors shown here come from an adult with an advanced solid tumor such as melanoma, head and neck, liver or kidney cancer.

The rearrangement uses TRBV28 and TRBJ1-6, with D possibly being TRBD1 (5 bases). The CDR3 spans 16 residues. Per the germline V gene, CDR1 is MDHEN and CDR2 is SYDVKM. The V and J ends lost 1 base and 9 bases respectively, with 16 bases between them. The CDR3: CASSLYGVGAISPLHF. CDR3 sequence (DNA): TGTGCCAGCAGTTTATATGGGGTCGGGGCAATTTCACCCCTCCACTTT. The entire variable domain, with the rest obtained from reference TRBV28 and TRBJ1-6, is as follows: DVKVTQSSRYLVKRTGEKVFLECVQDMDHENMFWYRQDPGLGLRLIYFSYDVKMKEKGDIPEGYSVSREKKERFSLILESASTNQTSMYLCASSLYGVGAISPLHFGNGTRLTVT.

The chain carries TRBV13 and TRBJ2-7; D possibly corresponds to TRBD2 (6 bases). The CDR3 runs 17 residues. Germline V gene sequence: CDR1 PRHDT, CDR2 FYEKMQ (reference sequence). Trimming took off 2 bases at V and 0 bases at J, with 17 bases between the two ends. CDR3 nucleotides: TGTGCCAGCAGCTTATTGAGAGGACGGGGGAGCTCCTACGAGCAGTACTTC. Protein: CASSLLRGRGSSYEQYF. Looking up the rest from reference TRBV13 and TRBJ2-7 gives the full variable domain: AAGVIQSPRHLIKEKRETATLKCYPIPRHDTVYWYQQGPGQDPQFLISFYEKMQSDKGSIPDRFSAQQFSDYHSELNMSSLELGDSALYFCASSLLRGRGSSYEQYFGPGTRLTVT.

Relative to its sample, this clone is medium-sized. The chain has TRBV7-9 and TRBJ1-2; 7 bases agree with TRBD1. The germline CDR1 and CDR2 sequences are SEHNR and FQNEAQ (reference sequence). Trimming took 1 base from V and 4 from J; bases not matched to a gene: 9. The length of the CDR3 is 16 residues. The CDR3 nucleotides are TGTGCCAGCAGCTTAGGCCTGGACAGGACAAGCTATGGCTACACCTTC. Translating gives CASSLGLDRTSYGYTF.

This chain joins TRBV2 and TRBJ1-1; a possible D gene is TRBD1 (6 bases). This CDR3 is 13 amino acids long. Trimming pared 7 bases from V and 1 base from J, leaving 10 bases between. CDR1 is SNHLY, CDR2 FYNNEI, per germline. The CDR3 region has the DNA TGTGCCAGCATCCTGGACAGGAACACTGAAGCTTTCTTT. Encoded protein: CASILDRNTEAFF.

Only a few counts were recorded for this clone. The chain links TRBV14 to TRBJ1-6; 8 bases map to TRBD1. The J segment lost 3 bases and the V segment lost 5 bases, leaving 3 bases of the junction unmatched. Germline V gives CDR1 SGHDN, CDR2 FVKESK. This CDR3 spans 15 amino acids. The CDR3 nucleotides are TGTGCCAGCAGCAAAGGACAGGGCTATAATTCACCCCTCCACTTT. This codes for CASSKGQGYNSPLHF.

The genes are TRBV6-5 and TRBJ1-2; the D is unclear. The germline V and J ends were trimmed by 0 bases and 0 bases, with 11 bases remaining between them. The length of the CDR3 is 16 residues. Germline CDR1 and CDR2: MNHEY and SVGAGI. CDR3 protein: CASSYSGGRANYGYTF. The CDR3, as DNA: TGTGCCAGCAGTTACTCAGGCGGACGGGCTAACTATGGCTACACCTTC.

The chain carries TRBV15 and TRBJ2-3; the match to TRBD2 covers 11 bases. Per the germline V gene, CDR1 is LNHNV and CDR2 is YYDKDF (reference sequence). V dropped 6 bases and J dropped 1; count of bases not matched to a gene: 9. The CDR3 runs to 17 residues. CDR3 in amino acids: CATRPTSGRVGTDTQYF. The CDR3 DNA reads as TGTGCCACCAGACCAACTAGCGGGAGAGTAGGCACAGATACGCAGTATTTT.

This rearrangement joins TRBV2 to TRBJ1-5; D perhaps matches TRBD1 (5 bases). The CDR3 has 15 amino acids. The V end lost 8 bases, the J end lost 2 bases, and 16 bases lay between the germline ends. Germline V gene sequence: CDR1 SNHLY, CDR2 FYNNEI. CDR3 DNA: TGTGCCAGCGGGAGGGGCCAGACAGGCAATCAGCCCCAGCATTTT. It is translated as CASGRGQTGNQPQHF.

The V gene is TRBV7-9, the J gene TRBJ1-2; 8 positions agree with TRBD1. The CDR3 loop spans 14 amino acids. Germline trimming cut 5 bases from V and 3 bases from J; bases unmatched to any gene: 5. The germline gives CDR1 SEHNR, CDR2 FQNEAQ (reference sequence). For the CDR3, the DNA is TGTGCCAGCAGCCCTGGGACAGGAGACTATGGCTACACCTTC. This encodes CASSPGTGDYGYTF.

The chain employs TRBV9 and TRBJ2-1; 11 bases map to TRBD1. This CDR3 comprises 17 residues. The J segment lost 0 bases and the V segment lost 3 bases, leaving 5 bases of the junction unmatched. Germline CDR1 is SGDLS and CDR2 is YYNGEE. The CDR3 here is CASSEGQGASSYNEQFF. The DNA for the CDR3 is TGTGCCAGCAGCGAAGGACAGGGGGCGAGCTCCTACAATGAGCAGTTCTTC.